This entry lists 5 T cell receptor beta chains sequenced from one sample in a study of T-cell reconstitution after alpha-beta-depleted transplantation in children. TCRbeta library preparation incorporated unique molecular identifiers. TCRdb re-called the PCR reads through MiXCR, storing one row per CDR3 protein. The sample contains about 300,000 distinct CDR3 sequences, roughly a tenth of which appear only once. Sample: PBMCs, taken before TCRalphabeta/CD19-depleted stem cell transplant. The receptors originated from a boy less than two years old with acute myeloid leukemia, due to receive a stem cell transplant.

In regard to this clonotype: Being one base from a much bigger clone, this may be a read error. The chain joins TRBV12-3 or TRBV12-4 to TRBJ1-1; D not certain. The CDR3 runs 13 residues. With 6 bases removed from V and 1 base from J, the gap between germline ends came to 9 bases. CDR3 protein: CASRVAPNTEAFF. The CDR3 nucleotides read TGTGCCAGCAGGGTCGCACCGAACACTGAAGCTTTCTTT.

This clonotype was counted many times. The CDR3 region is CASGGSSGYF. The CDR3 nucleotides read TGTGCCAGCGGGGGATCTTCGGGGTACTTC. This sequence joins TRBV2 and TRBJ2-7; D may correspond to TRBD1 or TRBD2 (5 bases each). The CDR3 spans 10 residues. The germline V gene has CDR1 SNHLY and CDR2 FYNNEI. Trimming left V 8 bases short and J 12 bases short, with 14 bases between. The entire variable domain, with the rest obtained from reference TRBV2 and TRBJ2-7, is as follows: EPEVTQTPSHQVTQMGQEVILRCVPISNHLYFYWYRQILGQKVEFLVSFYNNEISEKSEIFDDQFSVERPDGSNFTLKIRSTKLEDSAMYFCASGGSSGYFGPGTRLTVT.

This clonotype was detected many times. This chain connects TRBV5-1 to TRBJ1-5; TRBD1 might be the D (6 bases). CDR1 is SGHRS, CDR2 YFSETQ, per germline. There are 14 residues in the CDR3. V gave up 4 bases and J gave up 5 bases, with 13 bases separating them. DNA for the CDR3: TGCGCCAGCAGCGGAGACAGGTGGCATCAGCCCCAGCATTTT. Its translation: CASSGDRWHQPQHF.

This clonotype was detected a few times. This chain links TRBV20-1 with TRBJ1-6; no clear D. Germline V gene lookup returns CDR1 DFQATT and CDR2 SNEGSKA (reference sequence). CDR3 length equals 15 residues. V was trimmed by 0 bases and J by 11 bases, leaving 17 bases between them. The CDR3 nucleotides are TGCAGTGCTAGAGATTGGCGGCCGCCGCTTACACCCCTCCACTTT. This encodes CSARDWRPPLTPLHF.

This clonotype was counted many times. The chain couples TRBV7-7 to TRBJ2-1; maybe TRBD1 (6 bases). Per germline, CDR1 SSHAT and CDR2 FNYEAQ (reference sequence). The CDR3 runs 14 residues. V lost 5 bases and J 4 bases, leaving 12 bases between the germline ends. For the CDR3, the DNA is TGTGCCAGCAGCCCAACAGGGTATTACAATGAGCAGTTCTTC. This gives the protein CASSPTGYYNEQFF.